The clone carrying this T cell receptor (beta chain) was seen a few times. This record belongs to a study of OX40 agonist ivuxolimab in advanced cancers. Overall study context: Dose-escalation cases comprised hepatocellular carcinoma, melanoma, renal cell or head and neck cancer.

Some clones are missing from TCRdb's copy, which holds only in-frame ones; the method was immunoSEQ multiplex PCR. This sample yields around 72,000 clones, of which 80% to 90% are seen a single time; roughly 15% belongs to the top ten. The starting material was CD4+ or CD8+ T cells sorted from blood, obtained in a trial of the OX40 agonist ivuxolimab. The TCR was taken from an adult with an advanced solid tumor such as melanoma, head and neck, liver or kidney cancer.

CDR3 DNA sequence: TGTGCCAGCAGCCGGGCGGAAACTAATGAAAAACTGTTTTTT. This sequence encodes CASSRAETNEKLFF. The J gene is TRBJ1-4, the V gene TRBV14; D ambiguous. V was clipped by 4 bases and J by 1 base, with 7 bases between them. Per germline, CDR1 SGHDN and CDR2 FVKESK. This CDR3 is built from 14 residues.